Listed here are 25 T cell receptor beta chains from one sample, sequenced in a study of cytomegalovirus exposure and HLA in healthy donors. A multiplex PCR was run with 60 Vbeta primers and 13 Jbeta primers. Assay: immunoSEQ multiplex PCR; the TCRdb copy retains only in-frame clones and omits some. The repertoire includes approximately 110,000 clones, 81% of them detected once, and roughly 2.2% sits in the top ten. The sequencing sample was made of PBMCs. These receptors were obtained from a woman aged 30 to 39 in good health and CMV-seronegative.

This rearrangement joins TRBV6-6 to TRBJ1-1, with 10 bases aligning to TRBD1. The CDR3 is 15 amino acids. The V gene end was trimmed by 5 bases and the J gene end by 0 bases; junction bases not matched to a gene: 3. The germline gives CDR1 MNHNY, CDR2 SVGAGI (reference sequence). CDR3 DNA: TGTGCCAGCAGTCGACAGGGGGCTGTGAACACTGAAGCTTTCTTT. Its translation is CASSRQGAVNTEAFF.

As to this clone: The sample holds other DNA sequences that translate to the same CDR3. This chain links TRBV30 with TRBJ2-7, with D perhaps TRBD1 (5 bases). CDR3 length: 12 residues. CDR1 is GTSNPN and CDR2 is SVGIG in the germline V gene (reference sequence). V was cut by 0 bases and J by 5 bases, with 8 bases left in between. CDR3 DNA sequence: TGTGCCTGGAGTGTTCCCAGGGACGAGCAGTACTTC. It is translated as CAWSVPRDEQYF.

The chain links TRBV19 to TRBJ1-3, with D possibly matching TRBD1 (5 bases). In germline, CDR1 is LNHDA, CDR2 SQIVND (reference sequence). The CDR3 spans 16 residues. Trimming removed 3 bases at V and 0 bases at J, with 12 bases between. CDR3 amino acids: CASSIPGDFSGNTIYF. The CDR3 DNA is TGTGCCAGTAGTATCCCCGGGGACTTCTCTGGAAACACCATATATTTT.

In this sample, this clone turned up a few times. V usage is TRBV27 and J usage is TRBJ2-5; the match to TRBD2 covers 12 bases. Trimming cost V 6 bases and J 4 bases; bases outside gene matches: 3. Germline values: CDR1 MNHEY, CDR2 SMNVEV (reference sequence). The CDR3 consists of 14 residues. DNA of the CDR3: TGTGCCAGCAGACTAGCGGGAGGAGGAGAGACCCAGTACTTC. Translation: CASRLAGGGETQYF.

This chain joins TRBV7-6 and TRBJ1-1; possible D gene TRBD1, 5 bases. Germline values: CDR1 SGHVS, CDR2 FNYEAQ. This CDR3 region has 15 residues. Trimming took 1 base from V and 4 from J, leaving 13 bases between them. For the CDR3, the DNA is TGTGCCAGCAGCTTAGGGCAGGGTTTGGTCACTGAAGCTTTCTTT. The encoded protein is CASSLGQGLVTEAFF. The entire variable domain, with the rest obtained from reference TRBV7-6 and TRBJ1-1, is as follows: GAGVSQSPRYKVTKRGQDVALRCDPISGHVSLYWYRQALGQGPEFLTYFNYEAQQDKSGLPNDRFSAERPEGSISTLTIQRTEQRDSAMYRCASSLGQGLVTEAFFGQGTRLTVV.

CDR3 region: CASSQQGSKETQYF. As DNA, the CDR3 is TGCGCCAGCAGCCAGCAGGGTTCGAAAGAGACCCAGTACTTC. V gene TRBV5-1 combines with J gene TRBJ2-5, with D perhaps matching TRBD1 (5 bases). The germline V gene has CDR1 SGHRS and CDR2 YFSETQ. This CDR3 is built from 14 residues. Trimming left V 4 bases short and J 3 bases short, with 13 bases between.

This chain joins TRBV5-6 and TRBJ1-4; the D gene is possibly TRBD1 (6 bases). The germline V gene has CDR1 SGHDT and CDR2 YYEEEE. This CDR3 has 14 amino acids. The V end lost 3 bases, the J end lost 7 bases, and 13 bases lay between the germline ends. The CDR3 is CASSSQGLGEKLFF. DNA of the CDR3: TGTGCCAGCAGCTCACAGGGTCTTGGTGAAAAACTGTTTTTT.

This clone occurred a few times. The V call is TRBV6-1, the J call TRBJ2-7; 12 bases are shared with TRBD2. CDR1 and CDR2 from the germline V gene are MNHNS and SASEGT. The ends lost 5 bases at V and 7 bases at J; junction bases unmatched: 9. This CDR3 has 15 residues. The CDR3 nucleotides read TGTGCCAGCAGTATCCTAGCGGGAGGGCCTGGTGAGCAGTACTTC. This codes for CASSILAGGPGEQYF.

The rearrangement links TRBV7-2 to TRBJ2-5, with 8 bases aligning to TRBD2. The CDR3 spans 16 residues. Germline V gives CDR1 SGHTA, CDR2 FQGNSA. V shed 2 bases, J shed 4 bases, and the junction held 9 bases outside the gene matches. The CDR3 region is CASSLLLAGLTETQYF. The CDR3 nucleotides are TGTGCCAGCAGCTTATTGTTAGCGGGACTTACAGAGACCCAGTACTTC.

The CDR3 bases are TGTGCCAGCAGCCCATATAGACAGGGGGTTGGCGGCAATCAGCCCCAGCATTTT. It specifies CASSPYRQGVGGNQPQHF. The V gene is TRBV5-5, the J gene TRBJ1-5; 9 bases match TRBD1. The CDR3 sequence is 18 residues long. CDR1 SGHKS and CDR2 YYEKEE come from the germline V gene (reference sequence). Trimming removed 4 bases from V and 2 bases from J; junction bases left unmatched: 13. Variable domain in full (rest from reference TRBV5-5 and TRBJ1-5): DAGVTQSPTHLIKTRGQQVTLRCSPISGHKSVSWYQQVLGQGPQFIFQYYEKEERGRGNFPDRFSARQFPNYSSELNVNALLLGDSALYLCASSPYRQGVGGNQPQHFGDGTRLSIL.

This clone was counted only a few times. The chain employs TRBV7-8 and TRBJ2-7; 9 bases are shared with TRBD2. The germline gives CDR1 SGHVS, CDR2 FQNEAQ. Trimming removed 4 bases from V and 7 bases from J; junction bases left unmatched: 8. The CDR3 totals 14 residues. CDR3 region: CASSSREGLREQYF. Here the CDR3 DNA reads TGTGCCAGCAGCTCGCGGGAGGGCCTTCGAGAGCAGTACTTC. The full variable domain, its missing parts supplied by reference TRBV7-8 and TRBJ2-7, is GAGVSQSPRYKVAKRGQDVALRCDPISGHVSLFWYQQALGQGPEFLTYFQNEAQLDKSGLPSDRFFAERPEGSVSTLKIQRTQQEDSAVYLCASSSREGLREQYFGPGTRLTVT.

The chain couples TRBV9 to TRBJ2-3; 11 bases line up with TRBD2. CDR1 SGDLS and CDR2 YYNGEE come from the germline V gene. This CDR3 spans 18 amino acids. The ends lost 1 base at V and 3 bases at J; junction bases unmatched: 10. In DNA form, the CDR3 reads TGTGCCAGCAGCGTAAAAGGACTAGCGGGTTTCCAAACAGATACGCAGTATTTT. Protein product: CASSVKGLAGFQTDTQYF.

V usage is TRBV29-1 and J usage is TRBJ1-1; D unresolved. Germline-derived CDR1 and CDR2 are SQVTM and ANQGSEA. The CDR3 runs 13 residues. Trimming pared 0 bases from V and 5 bases from J, leaving 10 bases between. CDR3 sequence: CSVEEGGLTEAFF. The CDR3 coding sequence is TGCAGCGTTGAAGAAGGAGGGCTAACTGAAGCTTTCTTT.

The chain joins TRBV7-9 to TRBJ1-1; TRBD1 is a possible D gene (5 bases). The CDR3 sequence is 15 residues long. CDR1 SEHNR and CDR2 FQNEAQ come from the germline V gene (reference sequence). V was cut by 0 bases and J by 3 bases, with 11 bases left in between. The CDR3 reads CASSLAQGYDTEAFF. The CDR3, as DNA: TGTGCCAGCAGCTTAGCCCAGGGTTATGACACTGAAGCTTTCTTT.

The V gene is TRBV5-1, the J gene TRBJ2-4, with unresolved D. The CDR3 extends over 14 amino acids. Trimming left V 0 bases short and J 1 base short, with 5 bases between. The V gene's germline CDR1 is SGHRS and CDR2 YFSETQ. The CDR3 reads CASSLGDAKNIQYF. CDR3 bases: TGCGCCAGCAGCTTGGGCGATGCCAAAAACATTCAGTACTTC. Full variable domain (remainder filled in from reference TRBV5-1 and TRBJ2-4): KAGVTQTPRYLIKTRGQQVTLSCSPISGHRSVSWYQQTPGQGLQFLFEYFSETQRNKGNFPGRFSGRQFSNSRSEMNVSTLELGDSALYLCASSLGDAKNIQYFGAGTRLSVL.

The rearrangement joins TRBV7-8 to TRBJ1-1; D ambiguous. The CDR3 totals 13 residues. Germline loops: CDR1 SGHVS, CDR2 FQNEAQ. Trimming shortened V by 7 bases and J by 4 bases, and 13 bases separated the two germline ends. The CDR3 bases are TGTGCCAGCACCCCATGGGAGGGCACTGAAGCTTTCTTT. Protein product: CASTPWEGTEAFF. The full variable domain, completed using reference TRBV7-8 and TRBJ1-1, is GAGVSQSPRYKVAKRGQDVALRCDPISGHVSLFWYQQALGQGPEFLTYFQNEAQLDKSGLPSDRFFAERPEGSVSTLKIQRTQQEDSAVYLCASTPWEGTEAFFGQGTRLTVV.

This clone was counted a few times. The rearrangement joins TRBV5-1 to TRBJ2-6, with 7 bases lining up with TRBD1. Germline assignment: CDR1 SGHRS and CDR2 YFSETQ. This CDR3 has 15 amino acids. V lost 4 bases to trimming and J lost 4 bases; unmatched junction nucleotides: 5. CDR3 protein: CASSTTGDGANVLTF. CDR3 sequence (DNA): TGCGCCAGCAGCACCACAGGGGACGGGGCCAACGTCCTGACTTTC. Combining the CDR3 with reference TRBV5-1 and TRBJ2-6 gives the whole variable domain KAGVTQTPRYLIKTRGQQVTLSCSPISGHRSVSWYQQTPGQGLQFLFEYFSETQRNKGNFPGRFSGRQFSNSRSEMNVSTLELGDSALYLCASSTTGDGANVLTFGAGSRLTVL.

The chain uses TRBV29-1 and TRBJ2-1, with D maybe TRBD2 (6 bases). Germline V lookup: CDR1 SQVTM, CDR2 ANQGSEA. Trimming removed 6 bases at V and 3 bases at J, with 15 bases between. This CDR3 has 14 residues. CDR3 DNA sequence: TGCAGCGTGGCGGGGTGGGTGGGCTACAATGAGCAGTTCTTC. The encoded protein is CSVAGWVGYNEQFF.

J is TRBJ2-5 and V is TRBV4-1; 10 bases map to TRBD2. The junction had 7 bases not matched to a gene; V was cut back by 4 bases and J by 5 bases. CDR3 length: 15 residues. Germline V lookup: CDR1 MGHRA, CDR2 YSYEKL. In DNA, the CDR3 is TGCGCCAGCAGCCTGGGCGAGCGGGAGGGGGAGACCCAGTACTTC. Protein: CASSLGEREGETQYF.

The V gene is TRBV14, the J gene TRBJ2-5; 8 bases agree with TRBD2. V trimming: 6 bases; J trimming: 5 bases; junction bases outside the gene matches: 14. This CDR3 contains 16 residues. Looked up from germline, CDR1 is SGHDN and CDR2 is FVKESK. The CDR3 nucleotides are TGTGCCAGCAGTCGATATCTGCAGCGGGAGACGGAGACCCAGTACTTC. Its translation is CASSRYLQRETETQYF.

V is TRBV11-2 and J is TRBJ2-5; D unclear. This CDR3 contains 13 residues. CDR1 and CDR2 (germline): SGHAT, FQNNGV. Trimming removed 3 bases from V and 2 bases from J, with 7 bases in between. The CDR3 bases are TGTGCCAGCAGCTTTAGTTTACAAGAGACCCAGTACTTC. Its translation is CASSFSLQETQYF.

The rearrangement uses TRBV27 and TRBJ2-1, with no clear D. The CDR3 is 15 amino acids. V lost 6 bases and J lost 2, with 14 bases in between. The germline CDR1 and CDR2 sequences are MNHEY and SMNVEV (reference sequence). Here the CDR3 reads CASSQGAGPYNEQFF. The DNA of the CDR3 is TGTGCCAGCAGCCAAGGTGCTGGGCCCTACAATGAGCAGTTCTTC.

The rearrangement joins TRBV7-8 to TRBJ1-5; the D gene is possibly TRBD1 (5 bases). This CDR3 contains 14 residues. The germline V and J ends were trimmed by 6 bases and 4 bases, with 13 bases remaining between them. In germline, CDR1 is SGHVS, CDR2 FQNEAQ. The CDR3 DNA reads as TGTGCCAGCAGAAATGGGGGAGGAAATCAGCCCCAGCATTTT. Its translation is CASRNGGGNQPQHF.

The rearrangement joins TRBV18 to TRBJ1-2; D may be TRBD1 (5 bases). CDR3 length: 16 residues. Per the germline V gene, CDR1 is KGHSH and CDR2 is LQKENI. The ends were cut back, 6 bases at V and 4 bases at J, with 21 bases in the middle. Here the CDR3 DNA reads TGTGCCAGCTCGCCGGCCGGTGGGCAGGGCAGCTATGGCTACACCTTC. It yields the protein CASSPAGGQGSYGYTF.

The V and J genes are TRBV9 and TRBJ2-7; tentative D call: TRBD2 (7 bases). V gave up 0 bases and J gave up 5 bases, with 18 bases separating them. Germline CDR1 SGDLS, CDR2 YYNGEE. The CDR3 has 16 residues. The CDR3 protein is CASSVVGGGERNEQYF. CDR3 in DNA: TGTGCCAGCAGCGTAGTAGGAGGGGGGGAAAGAAACGAGCAGTACTTC.